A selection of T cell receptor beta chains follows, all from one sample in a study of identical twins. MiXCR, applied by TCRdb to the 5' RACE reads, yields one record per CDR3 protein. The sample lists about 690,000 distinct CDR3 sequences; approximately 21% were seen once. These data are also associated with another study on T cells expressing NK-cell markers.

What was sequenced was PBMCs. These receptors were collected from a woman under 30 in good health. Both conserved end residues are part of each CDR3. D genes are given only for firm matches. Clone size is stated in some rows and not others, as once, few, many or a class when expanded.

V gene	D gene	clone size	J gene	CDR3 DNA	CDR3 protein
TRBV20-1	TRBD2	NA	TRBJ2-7	TGCAGTGCTCCTCGGCCACTAGCGGCCTACGAGCAGTACTTC	CSAPRPLAAYEQYF
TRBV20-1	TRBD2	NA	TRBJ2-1	TGCAGTGCTGCGGCCCTAGCGGGGGGGCCCCCTGAGCAGTTCTTC	CSAAALAGGPPEQFF
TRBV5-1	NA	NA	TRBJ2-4	TGCGCCAGCAGCTTTCGGACCCCCGCTGCCAAAAACATTCAGTACTTC	CASSFRTPAAKNIQYF
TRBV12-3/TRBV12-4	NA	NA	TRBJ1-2	TGTGCCAGCAGGGGCGGGGGTGGAGGGGCTCGTAACTATGGCTACACCTTC	CASRGGGGGARNYGYTF
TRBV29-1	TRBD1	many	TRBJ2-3	TGCAGCGTTAGGACAGGGGTCCCAGATACGCAGTATTTT	CSVRTGVPDTQYF
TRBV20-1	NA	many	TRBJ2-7	TGCAGTGCTAGAAAGGGGGTGGACTACGAGCAGTACTTC	CSARKGVDYEQYF
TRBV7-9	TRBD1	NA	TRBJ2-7	TGTGCCAGCAGCTTCATGGCGACAGGGGGTTTAGACGAGCAGTACTTC	CASSFMATGGLDEQYF
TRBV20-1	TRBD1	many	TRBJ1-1	TGCAGTGCTATTTTGGGGGGGACAGTTGTGTCTGAAGCTTTCTTT	CSAILGGTVVSEAFF
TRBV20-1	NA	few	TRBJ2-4	TGCAGTGCTCTGCCTATCCTAGCCAAAAACATTCAGTACTTC	CSALPILAKNIQYF
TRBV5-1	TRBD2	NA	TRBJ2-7	TGCGCCAGCAGCCGGGCGGGAGAATTCTCCGAGCAGTACTTC	CASSRAGEFSEQYF
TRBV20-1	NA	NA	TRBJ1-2	TGCAGTGCTAGCCGAGGGGGGGGTGGCTACACCTTC	CSASRGGGGYTF
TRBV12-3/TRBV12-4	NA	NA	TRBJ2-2	TGTGCCAGCCTTGAGGCGGGAACCGGGGAGCTGTTTTTT	CASLEAGTGELFF
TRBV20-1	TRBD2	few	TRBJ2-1	TGCAGTGCTAGAGGGAGCGGGACCCTGCAGTTCTTC	CSARGSGTLQFF
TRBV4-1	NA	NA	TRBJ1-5	TGCGCCAGCAGCCAAGATCAGAGGGGTCAGCCCCAGCATTTT	CASSQDQRGQPQHF
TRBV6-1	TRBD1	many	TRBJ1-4	TGTGCCAGCACCTGGACAGGGACTAATGAAAAACTGTTTTTT	CASTWTGTNEKLFF
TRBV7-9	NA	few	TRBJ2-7	TGTGCCAGCAGCTTATTTGCGGAGCAGTACTTC	CASSLFAEQYF